Listed below are T cell receptor beta chains from one sample, sequenced in a study of blood T cell repertoires in COVID-19. Sequenced by immunoSEQ multiplex PCR; TCRdb stores in-frame clones only, minus some. The sample records around 80,000 clones, 80% to 90% being singletons. Sample: peripheral blood. The receptors shown here come from a man aged 55 to 70 with acute or convalescent COVID-19. Each CDR3 is given with its conserved first and last residue. D genes are given only for firm matches. A clone size is listed for some rows: how often the clone was seen (once, few, many), or a class if it is expanded.

J gene | clone size | V gene | D gene | CDR3 protein | CDR3 DNA
TRBJ1-4 | . | TRBV27 | . | CASSGQTVNEKLFF | TGTGCCAGCAGCGGACAGACCGTCAATGAAAAACTGTTTTTT
TRBJ2-3 | . | TRBV7-3 | . | CASSSQGAADTQYF | TGTGCCAGCAGCTCGCAGGGTGCGGCAGATACGCAGTATTTT
TRBJ2-2 | . | TRBV7-3 | . | CASSPPGSNTGELFF | TGTGCCAGCAGCCCTCCCGGGAGTAACACCGGGGAGCTGTTTTTT
TRBJ1-2 | once | TRBV11-2 | . | CASSSSQGSIYGYTF | TGTGCCAGCAGCTCCTCCCAGGGATCGATCTATGGCTACACCTTC
TRBJ2-2 | . | TRBV3-1/TRBV3-2 | . | CASSQDPVTGELFF | TGTGCCAGCAGCCAAGACCCGGTAACCGGGGAGCTGTTTTTT
TRBJ2-1 | . | TRBV6-4 | TRBD1 | CASSTGTGIYNEQFF | TGTGCCAGCAGTACCGGGACAGGGATTTACAATGAGCAGTTCTTC
TRBJ1-4 | . | TRBV3-1/TRBV3-2 | TRBD1 | CASSRGQGRYGEKLFF | TGTGCCAGCAGCCGGGGACAGGGAAGGTACGGTGAAAAACTGTTTTTT
TRBJ1-4 | . | TRBV6-5 | TRBD1 | CAGGTGSMVGLFF | TGTGCCGGGGGGACAGGTAGTATGGTAGGGCTGTTTTTT
TRBJ2-1 | . | TRBV5-6 | . | CASSLTGLPWANEQFF | TGTGCCAGCAGCTTGACGGGACTCCCCTGGGCCAATGAGCAGTTCTTC
TRBJ1-2 | . | TRBV10-2 | . | CASSESDSNYGYTF | TGCGCCAGCAGTGAGTCAGACAGTAACTATGGCTACACCTTC
TRBJ2-5 | once | TRBV9 | TRBD2 | CASSAGTSGILRETQYF | TGTGCCAGCAGCGCCGGGACTAGCGGGATCCTTAGGGAGACCCAGTACTTC
TRBJ2-1 | . | TRBV29-1 | TRBD2 | CSVGASGVWYEQFF | TGCAGCGTCGGCGCTAGCGGGGTTTGGTATGAGCAGTTCTTC
TRBJ2-2 | once | TRBV27 | . | CASTPVAGNTGELFF | TGTGCCAGCACCCCCGTGGCGGGGAACACCGGGGAGCTGTTTTTT
TRBJ1-5 | . | TRBV30 | . | CAWSGGTRVQPQHF | TGTGCCTGGTCGGGGGGGACCAGGGTCCAGCCCCAGCATTTT
TRBJ2-3 | few | TRBV19 | . | CASSIGAGPTDTQYF | TGTGCCAGTAGTATAGGGGCGGGGCCCACAGATACGCAGTATTTT
TRBJ1-6 | . | TRBV7-9 | . | CASRPKGPFGDNSPLHF | TGTGCCAGCAGACCCAAAGGGCCCTTCGGGGATAATTCACCCCTCCACTTT
TRBJ2-7 | . | TRBV27 | TRBD1 | CASSPRTGSYEQYF | TGTGCCAGCAGTCCTCGGACAGGCTCCTACGAGCAGTACTTC
TRBJ2-5 | . | TRBV6-5 | . | CASRTSYSWETQYF | TGTGCCAGCAGGACTAGTTATTCCTGGGAGACCCAGTACTTC
TRBJ1-6 | . | TRBV6-5 | . | CASRPGHYNSPLHF | TGTGCCAGCAGACCGGGACACTATAATTCACCCCTCCACTTT
TRBJ2-1 | . | TRBV10-1 | TRBD1 | CASSGGQGYNEQFF | TGCGCCAGCAGCGGAGGACAGGGATACAATGAGCAGTTCTTC
TRBJ2-5 | few | TRBV29-1 | . | CSVSLLTGETQYF | TGCAGCGTGTCCCTCCTAACAGGAGAGACCCAGTACTTC
TRBJ2-1 | . | TRBV20-1 | TRBD1 | CSAQTGHEQFF | TGCAGTGCACAGACAGGGCATGAGCAGTTCTTC
TRBJ2-7 | once | TRBV7-6 | TRBD2 | CASSLASGGPGEQYF | TGTGCCAGCAGCTTGGCTAGCGGGGGGCCCGGGGAGCAGTACTTC
TRBJ2-6 | . | TRBV11-1 | . | CASTLGISSGANVLTF | TGTGCCAGCACCTTAGGAATAAGTAGCGGGGCCAACGTCCTGACTTTC
TRBJ1-2 | . | TRBV5-1 | . | CASKSLGNEGYGYTF | TGCGCCAGCAAATCTTTGGGGAACGAGGGCTATGGCTACACCTTC
TRBJ2-7 | . | TRBV18 | . | CASSPDRQDGEQYF | TGTGCCAGCTCACCCGACCGACAGGATGGAGAGCAGTACTTC
TRBJ1-6 | . | TRBV30 | . | CAWSVYIGLRDTGNNSPLHF | TGTGCCTGGAGTGTATATATAGGATTGAGGGACACCGGCAATAATTCACCCCTCCACTTT
TRBJ2-1 | . | TRBV7-9 | TRBD1 | CASTISGQGGNEQFF | TGTGCCAGCACCATTAGTGGACAGGGTGGTAATGAGCAGTTCTTC
TRBJ2-1 | once | TRBV30 | TRBD2 | CAWSNSLRAGYNEQFF | TGTGCCTGGAGTAACTCACTCCGAGCGGGGTACAATGAGCAGTTCTTC
TRBJ2-7 | . | TRBV7-8 | . | CASSPPGSYYEQYF | TGTGCCAGCAGCCCACCGGGAAGCTACTACGAGCAGTACTTC
TRBJ1-5 | few | TRBV19 | . | CASRPKEGFGNQPQHF | TGTGCCAGTAGGCCCAAGGAGGGGTTTGGCAATCAGCCCCAGCATTTT
TRBJ2-3 | . | TRBV5-6 | TRBD2 | CASSSVTSGYTDTQYF | TGTGCCAGCAGCTCCGTAACTAGCGGTTACACAGATACGCAGTATTTT
TRBJ2-5 | . | TRBV10-2 | . | CASRAGTQETQYF | TGCGCCAGCCGGGCAGGGACACAAGAGACCCAGTACTTC
TRBJ1-4 | . | TRBV5-1 | TRBD1 | CASSLGQGGEKLFF | TGCGCCAGCAGCCTCGGACAGGGGGGTGAAAAACTGTTTTTT
TRBJ1-5 | . | TRBV30 | . | CAWSVGQFNQPQHF | TGTGCCTGGAGTGTAGGACAGTTCAATCAGCCCCAGCATTTT
TRBJ1-2 | . | TRBV10-1 | . | CASSEKAPSRPYNYGYTF | TGCGCCAGCAGTGAGAAGGCCCCTAGCCGACCTTATAACTATGGCTACACCTTC
TRBJ1-1 | . | TRBV5-6 | . | CASTRRVGGNTEAFF | TGTGCCAGCACCCGGAGGGTGGGGGGGAACACTGAAGCTTTCTTT
TRBJ1-2 | . | TRBV28 | . | CASSRQNYGYTF | TGTGCCAGCAGCCGACAAAACTATGGCTACACCTTC
TRBJ2-3 | . | TRBV5-1 | . | CASSLTGNTDTQYF | TGCGCCAGCAGCTTAACAGGGAACACAGATACGCAGTATTTT
TRBJ1-1 | . | TRBV2 | . | CASTEERLFTEAFF | TGTGCCAGCACCGAAGAGAGACTCTTCACTGAAGCTTTCTTT
TRBJ2-2 | . | TRBV19 | TRBD2 | CASSSGLAGTGELFF | TGTGCCAGTAGTTCGGGACTAGCGGGCACCGGGGAGCTGTTTTTT
TRBJ1-4 | . | TRBV5-1 | . | CASGGTDNEKLFF | TGCGCCAGCGGCGGGACTGACAATGAAAAACTGTTTTTT
TRBJ2-2 | . | TRBV30 | TRBD2 | CAWRGLAGAHTGELFF | TGTGCCTGGAGGGGACTAGCGGGCGCCCACACCGGGGAGCTGTTTTTT
TRBJ2-2 | . | TRBV2 | . | CASQKEDPGELFF | TGTGCCAGTCAAAAGGAGGATCCCGGGGAGCTGTTTTTT
TRBJ2-7 | few | TRBV12-5 | TRBD1 | CASGLGTDSYEQYF | TGTGCTAGTGGACTAGGGACAGACTCCTACGAGCAGTACTTC
TRBJ2-1 | once | TRBV15 | . | CATSREGGTTYNEQFF | TGTGCCACCAGCAGAGAAGGTGGGACAACCTACAATGAGCAGTTCTTC
TRBJ2-7 | . | TRBV27 | TRBD1 | CASSLTGQGFEQYF | TGTGCCAGCAGTTTAACGGGACAGGGATTCGAGCAGTACTTC
TRBJ2-3 | . | TRBV27 | . | CASQGKTFSTDTQYF | TGTGCCAGTCAGGGGAAGACATTCAGCACAGATACGCAGTATTTT
TRBJ2-2 | . | TRBV19 | . | CASSLNRNTGELFF | TGTGCCAGTAGTTTGAACAGAAACACCGGGGAGCTGTTTTTT
TRBJ2-5 | . | TRBV11-2 | . | CASSLLDLNRKTQYF | TGTGCCAGCAGCTTGCTAGATCTGAACAGGAAGACCCAGTACTTC
TRBJ2-7 | few | TRBV27 | . | CASSPGTPGGEQYF | TGTGCCAGCAGTCCCGGGACACCTGGGGGCGAGCAGTACTTC
TRBJ1-5 | . | TRBV12-3/TRBV12-4 | . | CASTVNSNQPQHF | TGTGCCAGCACCGTAAATAGCAATCAGCCCCAGCATTTT
TRBJ1-1 | once | TRBV3-1/TRBV3-2 | . | CASSRGGGTEAFF | TGTGCCAGCAGCCGCGGGGGAGGCACTGAAGCTTTCTTT
TRBJ1-2 | few | TRBV28 | TRBD1 | CASRQGFYGYTF | TGTGCCAGCAGACAGGGGTTCTATGGCTACACCTTC
TRBJ2-7 | . | TRBV6-6 | TRBD1 | CASRRGQVYEQYF | TGTGCCAGCAGGAGGGGACAGGTATACGAGCAGTACTTC
TRBJ2-1 | . | TRBV7-9 | . | CASSLAGGPWNEQFF | TGTGCCAGCAGCTTAGCGGGGGGGCCTTGGAATGAGCAGTTCTTC
TRBJ2-5 | . | TRBV19 | TRBD2 | CASRHKGGETQYF | TGTGCCAGTAGACACAAGGGAGGGGAGACCCAGTACTTC
TRBJ2-7 | . | TRBV9 | . | CASSAGDPYEQYF | TGTGCCAGCAGCGCGGGGGACCCCTACGAGCAGTACTTC
TRBJ2-3 | . | TRBV5-6 | TRBD2 | CASSRRGGSTDTQYF | TGTGCCAGCAGCAGGCGGGGGGGAAGCACAGATACGCAGTATTTT